The entry that follows covers one TCR beta chain sequence. This sample was included in a study of OX40 agonist ivuxolimab in advanced cancers. CDR3 length equals 16 residues. V dropped 2 bases and J dropped 2; count of bases not matched to a gene: 4. Per the germline V gene, CDR1 is LNHDA and CDR2 is SQIVND (reference sequence). Clones were read by immunoSEQ multiplex PCR, and TCRdb kept only the in-frame ones, dropping some. The table includes 65,000 to 70,000 clones, roughly 84% detected once. This chain joins TRBV19 and TRBJ1-5; 9 bases align to TRBD1. Material: CD4+ or CD8+ T cells sorted from blood, obtained in a trial of the OX40 agonist ivuxolimab. The clonotype comes from an adult with an advanced solid tumor such as melanoma, head and neck, liver or kidney cancer. The DNA of the CDR3 is TGTGCCAGTAGTATAACAGGGGGCTTTGGCAATCAGCCCCAGCATTTT. Translated: CASSITGGFGNQPQHF.